The entry below describes one T cell receptor beta chain. The multiple sclerosis controls were treatment-naive patients with relapsing-remitting disease that was stable or active. CDR1 is KGHDR and CDR2 is SFDVKD in the germline V gene. CDR3 length: 16 residues. Trimming removed 8 bases from V and 3 bases from J, with 21 bases in between. When the RNA was reverse transcribed, random hexamers were used with an input of about 0.5 to 1 ug. Each CDR3 protein gets one entry after TCRdb re-called the immunoSEQ multiplex PCR reads with MiXCR. The top ten hold more than 0.25% of the sample, which has some 120,000 distinct CDR3 sequences, approximately 95% seen once. This sample is part of a study of CD8 T cells in Susac syndrome.

This TCR derives from a human donor with multiple sclerosis. Material for sequencing was CD8+ T cells from PBMCs. The chain has TRBV24-1 and TRBJ2-5; D might be TRBD1 or TRBD2, each matching 5 bases. CDR3 sequence: CATTTGTGTQKETQYF. The CDR3 bases are TGTGCCACCACCACAGGAACCGGGACCCAAAAAGAGACCCAGTACTTC.